This TCR beta chain was found in a study of molecular identifiers for immune sequencing clone quantification. This clonotype has just a few counts. The CDR3 extends over 15 amino acids. Making the bulk TCR libraries relied on previously described methods and listed TCR primers. Via MiXCR, TCRdb re-called the PCR reads, giving one row per CDR3 protein. Of approximately 550,000 distinct CDR3 sequences detected, 25% appear once; the ten largest clones hold over 0.6%. The receptor's source is a human donor in good health. Some libraries in this study had Jurkat cell RNA spiked in. The sequenced material came from naive CD8+ T cells from blood, with Jurkat cell RNA spiked in. Regarding subset: FACS-sorted CD8+CD4-CCR7+CD45RA+ naive T cells. V and J are TRBV21-1 and TRBJ1-5. TRBV21-1 is a pseudogene. Written as DNA, the CDR3 is TGTGCCAGCAGCCGGCAACGAAGCAGCAATCAGCCCCAGCATTTT. Protein product: CASSRQRSSNQPQHF.